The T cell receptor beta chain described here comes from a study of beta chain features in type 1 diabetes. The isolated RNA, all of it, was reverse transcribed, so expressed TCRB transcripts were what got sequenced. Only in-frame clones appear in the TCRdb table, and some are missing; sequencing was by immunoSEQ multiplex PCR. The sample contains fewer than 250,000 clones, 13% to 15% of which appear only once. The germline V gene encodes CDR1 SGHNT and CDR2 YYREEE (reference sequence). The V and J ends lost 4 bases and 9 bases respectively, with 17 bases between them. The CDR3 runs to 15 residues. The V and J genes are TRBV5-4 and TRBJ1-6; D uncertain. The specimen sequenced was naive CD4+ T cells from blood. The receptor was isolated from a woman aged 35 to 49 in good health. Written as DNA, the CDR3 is TGTGCCAGCAGCGACTCACTGATGACCCTTTCACCCCTCCACTTT. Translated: CASSDSLMTLSPLHF.